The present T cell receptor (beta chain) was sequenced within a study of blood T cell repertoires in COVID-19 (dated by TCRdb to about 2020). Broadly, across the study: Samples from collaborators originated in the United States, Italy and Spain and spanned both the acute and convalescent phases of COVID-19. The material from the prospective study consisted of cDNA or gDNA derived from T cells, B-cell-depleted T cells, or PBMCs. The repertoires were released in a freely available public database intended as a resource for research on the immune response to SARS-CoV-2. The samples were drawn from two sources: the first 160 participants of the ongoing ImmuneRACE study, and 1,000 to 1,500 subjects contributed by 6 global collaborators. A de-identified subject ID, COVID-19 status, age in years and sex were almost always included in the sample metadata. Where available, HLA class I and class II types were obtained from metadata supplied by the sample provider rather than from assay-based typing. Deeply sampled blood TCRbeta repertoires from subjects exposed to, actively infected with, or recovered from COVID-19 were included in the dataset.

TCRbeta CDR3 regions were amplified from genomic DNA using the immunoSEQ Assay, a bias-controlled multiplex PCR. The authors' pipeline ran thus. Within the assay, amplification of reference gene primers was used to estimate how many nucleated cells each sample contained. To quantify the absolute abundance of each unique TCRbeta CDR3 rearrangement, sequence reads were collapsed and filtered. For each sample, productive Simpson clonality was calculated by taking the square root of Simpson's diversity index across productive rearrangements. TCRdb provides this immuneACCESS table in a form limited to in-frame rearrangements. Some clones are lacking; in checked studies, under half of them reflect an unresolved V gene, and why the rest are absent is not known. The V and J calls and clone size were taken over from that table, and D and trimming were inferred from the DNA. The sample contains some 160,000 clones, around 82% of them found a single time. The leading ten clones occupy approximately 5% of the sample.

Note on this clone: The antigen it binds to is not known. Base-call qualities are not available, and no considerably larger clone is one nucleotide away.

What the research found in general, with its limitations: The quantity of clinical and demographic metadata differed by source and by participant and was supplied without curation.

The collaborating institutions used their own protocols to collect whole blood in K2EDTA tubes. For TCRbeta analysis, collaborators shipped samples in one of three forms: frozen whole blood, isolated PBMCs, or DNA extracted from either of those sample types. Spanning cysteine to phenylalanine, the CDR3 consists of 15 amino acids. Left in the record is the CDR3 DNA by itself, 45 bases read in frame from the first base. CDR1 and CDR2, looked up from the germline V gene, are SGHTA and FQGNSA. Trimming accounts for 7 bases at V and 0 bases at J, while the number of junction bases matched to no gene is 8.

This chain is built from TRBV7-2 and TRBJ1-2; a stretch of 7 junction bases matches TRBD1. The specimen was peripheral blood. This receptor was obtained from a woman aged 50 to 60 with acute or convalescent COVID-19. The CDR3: CASTPGGPTNYGYTF. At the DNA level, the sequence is TGTGCCAGCACCCCAGGGGGACCTACTAACTATGGCTACACCTTC.